A selection of T cell receptor beta chains follows, all from one sample in a study of T cells in Graves' hyperthyroidism and ophthalmopathy. Each CDR3 protein gets one entry after TCRdb re-called the multiplex PCR reads with MiXCR. This table holds 450,000 to 650,000 distinct CDR3 sequences, roughly 15% found once. Sequences were obtained from blood. The source of these receptors is a woman younger than 35 with Graves' ophthalmopathy. Each CDR3 is given with its conserved first and last residue.

j_call v_call cdr3_aa
TRBJ1-3 TRBV7-6 CASSFSGESGNTIYF
TRBJ2-3 TRBV3-1 CASSQEGANTDTQYF
TRBJ2-5 TRBV30 CAWSVGGGMGETQYF
TRBJ2-7 TRBV13 CASSLGTSGGEQYF
TRBJ2-7 TRBV3-1 CASSNTSIVYEQYF
TRBJ1-2 TRBV3-1 CASSQVESSNYGYTF
TRBJ1-1 TRBV29-1 CSANRGRGTEAFF
TRBJ2-7 TRBV30 CAWNSPGVTSYEQYF
TRBJ2-7 TRBV29-1 CSVVTTVYEQYF
TRBJ2-1 TRBV6-2/TRBV6-3 CASSALWEQFF
TRBJ2-4 TRBV19 CASSWTSSQNIQYF
TRBJ2-1 TRBV20-1 CSARDILALGYEQFF
TRBJ2-3 TRBV30 CAVVGGAKDTQYF
TRBJ2-7 TRBV7-2 CASSLGILTYEQYF
TRBJ1-1 TRBV7-2 CASSPATVSEAFF
TRBJ1-3 TRBV28 CASSLTGPDSGNTIYF
TRBJ1-2 TRBV28 CASSSPGGGSYGYTF
TRBJ2-5 TRBV19 CASRGRQGRETQYF
TRBJ1-2 TRBV27 CASSFRGASYGYTF
TRBJ2-1 TRBV2 CASSGTGKGTSGSNEQFF
TRBJ2-2 TRBV19 CARETKQGPHGELFF
TRBJ1-1 TRBV27 CASSSRRTEAFF
TRBJ1-1 TRBV28 CASTGRGGTEAFF
TRBJ1-6 TRBV11-3 CASSLGRDDSPLHF
TRBJ1-5 TRBV20-1 CSARAIIGGSRGYGNQPQHF
TRBJ1-1 TRBV20-1 CSALEAGMNTEAFF
TRBJ1-1 TRBV5-5 CASSLRYGEGTNTEAFF
TRBJ2-1 TRBV19 CASSMVERREFSYNEQFF
TRBJ2-7 TRBV20-1 CSAREGDLNEQYF
TRBJ1-6 TRBV27 CASSFLDSPLHF
TRBJ1-5 TRBV20-1 CSVRPGRADQPQHF
TRBJ1-4 TRBV3-1 CASSLQNEKLFF
TRBJ2-2 TRBV7-9 CANPLLTGELFF
TRBJ1-5 TRBV19 CASSSRDWSQPQHF
TRBJ2-3 TRBV5-1 CASSAPTGITDTQYF
TRBJ2-3 TRBV6-9 CASSYGLAGGTDTQYF
TRBJ1-6 TRBV19 CASSREEGRPLHF
TRBJ2-7 TRBV7-9 CASSPGLAGDEQYF
TRBJ2-3 TRBV4-2 CASSQRASGSTDTQYF
TRBJ1-5 TRBV11-1 CASSLAVSGGNQPQHF
TRBJ1-1 TRBV5-8 CASNPAGNTEAFF
TRBJ2-1 TRBV5-1 CASSMEGTPSSYNEQFF
TRBJ2-2 TRBV6-5 CASSYLTSRQGSDTGELFF
TRBJ1-2 TRBV6-1 CASSRQEDNYGYTF
TRBJ2-5 TRBV11-2 CASSLGGDNQETQYF
TRBJ1-1 TRBV27 CASSFGTPNTEAFF
TRBJ1-1 TRBV6-2/TRBV6-3 CASSYEGTGTEAFF
TRBJ1-2 TRBV7-9 CASSLKWTSYGYTF
TRBJ2-3 TRBV3-1 CASSQDLLAVADTQYF
TRBJ1-1 TRBV7-8 CASSPDRGRGEAFF
TRBJ2-7 TRBV20-1 CSARGPLLPYEQYF
TRBJ1-3 TRBV5-5 CASSFYPGTAPGNTIYF
TRBJ1-1 TRBV28 CASSIGTGDLNTEAFF
TRBJ2-1 TRBV12-3/TRBV12-4 CASRPRTSGRDNEQFF
TRBJ2-1 TRBV30 CACDQDNEQFF